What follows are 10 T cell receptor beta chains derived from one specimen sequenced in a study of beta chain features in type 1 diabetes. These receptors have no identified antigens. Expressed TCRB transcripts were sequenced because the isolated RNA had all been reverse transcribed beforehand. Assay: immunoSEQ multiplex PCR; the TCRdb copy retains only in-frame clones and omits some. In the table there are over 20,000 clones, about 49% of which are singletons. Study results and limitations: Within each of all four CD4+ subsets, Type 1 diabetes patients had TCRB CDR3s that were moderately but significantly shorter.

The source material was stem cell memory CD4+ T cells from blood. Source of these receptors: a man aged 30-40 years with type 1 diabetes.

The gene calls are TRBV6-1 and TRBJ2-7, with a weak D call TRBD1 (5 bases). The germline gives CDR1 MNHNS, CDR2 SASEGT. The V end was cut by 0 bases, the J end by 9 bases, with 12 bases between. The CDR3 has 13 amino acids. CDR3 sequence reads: CASSEADTVGQYF. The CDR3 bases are TGTGCCAGCAGTGAAGCGGACACCGTAGGGCAGTACTTC.

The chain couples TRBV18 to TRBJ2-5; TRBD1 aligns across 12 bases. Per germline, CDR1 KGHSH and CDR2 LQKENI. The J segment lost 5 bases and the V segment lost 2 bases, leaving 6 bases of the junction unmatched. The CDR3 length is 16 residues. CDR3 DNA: TGTGCCAGCTCACCAGCGGGACAGGGGGCCGGGGAGACCCAGTACTTC. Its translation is CASSPAGQGAGETQYF.

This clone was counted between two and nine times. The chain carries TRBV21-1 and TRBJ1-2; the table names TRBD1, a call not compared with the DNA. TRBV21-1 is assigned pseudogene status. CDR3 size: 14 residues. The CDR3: CASRSGRAGYGYTF. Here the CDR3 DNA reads TGTGCCAGCCGGTCGGGCAGGGCTGGGTATGGCTACACCTTC.

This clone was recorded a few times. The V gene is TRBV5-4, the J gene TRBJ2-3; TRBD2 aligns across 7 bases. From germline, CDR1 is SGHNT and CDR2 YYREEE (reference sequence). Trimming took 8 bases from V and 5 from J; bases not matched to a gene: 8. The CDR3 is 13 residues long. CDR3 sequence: CASGGGAGDTQYF. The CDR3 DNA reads TGTGCCAGTGGGGGAGGGGCCGGAGATACGCAGTATTTT.

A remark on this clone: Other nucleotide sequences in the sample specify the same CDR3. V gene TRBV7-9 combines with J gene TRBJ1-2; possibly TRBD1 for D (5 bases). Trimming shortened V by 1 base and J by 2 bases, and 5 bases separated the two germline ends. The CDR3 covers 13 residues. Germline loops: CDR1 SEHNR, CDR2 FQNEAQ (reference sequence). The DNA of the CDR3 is TGTGCCAGCAGCTTAGGACAGAACTATGGCTACACCTTC. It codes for CASSLGQNYGYTF.

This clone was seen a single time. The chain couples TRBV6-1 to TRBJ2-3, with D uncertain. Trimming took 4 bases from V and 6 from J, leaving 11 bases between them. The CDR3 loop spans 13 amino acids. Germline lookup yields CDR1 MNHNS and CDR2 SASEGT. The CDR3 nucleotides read TGTGCCAGCAGTGCTGAGCCCCGGGATACGCAGTATTTT. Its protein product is CASSAEPRDTQYF.

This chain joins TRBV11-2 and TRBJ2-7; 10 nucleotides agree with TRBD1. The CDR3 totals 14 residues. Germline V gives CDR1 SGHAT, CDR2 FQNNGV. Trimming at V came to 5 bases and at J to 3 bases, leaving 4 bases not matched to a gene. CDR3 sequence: CASSPGQGNYEQYF. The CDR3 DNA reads TGTGCCAGCAGCCCGGGACAGGGGAACTACGAGCAGTACTTC. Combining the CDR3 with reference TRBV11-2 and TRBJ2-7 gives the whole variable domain EAGVAQSPRYKIIEKRQSVAFWCNPISGHATLYWYQQILGQGPKLLIQFQNNGVVDDSQLPKDRFSAERLKGVDSTLKIQPAKLEDSAVYLCASSPGQGNYEQYFGPGTRLTVT.

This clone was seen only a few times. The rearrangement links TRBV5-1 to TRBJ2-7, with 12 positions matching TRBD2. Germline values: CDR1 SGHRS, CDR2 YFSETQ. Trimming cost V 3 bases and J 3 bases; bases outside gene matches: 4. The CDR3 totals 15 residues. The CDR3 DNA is TGCGCCAGCAGCTGGACTAGCGGGGCAGACTACGAGCAGTACTTC. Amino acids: CASSWTSGADYEQYF.

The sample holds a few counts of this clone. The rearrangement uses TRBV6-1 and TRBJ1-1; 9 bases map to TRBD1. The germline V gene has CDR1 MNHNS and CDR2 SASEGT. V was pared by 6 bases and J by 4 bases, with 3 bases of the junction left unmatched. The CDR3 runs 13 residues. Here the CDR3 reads CASSPGQGTEAFF. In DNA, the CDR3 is TGTGCCAGCAGCCCGGGACAGGGCACTGAAGCTTTCTTT.

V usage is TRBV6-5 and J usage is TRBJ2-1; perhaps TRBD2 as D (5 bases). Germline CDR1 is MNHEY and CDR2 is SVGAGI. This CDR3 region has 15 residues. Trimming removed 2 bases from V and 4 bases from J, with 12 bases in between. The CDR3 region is CASSYVASRYNEQFF. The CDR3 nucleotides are TGTGCCAGCAGTTACGTGGCTAGCCGGTACAATGAGCAGTTCTTC.